This TCR beta chain was recorded in a study of T cells of healthy individuals. This clonotype showed up many times. Trimming left V 4 bases short and J 3 bases short, with 9 bases between. The CDR3 covers 13 residues. TCRdb fed the 5' RACE reads into MiXCR, producing one record per CDR3 protein. The repertoire holds about 82,000 distinct CDR3 sequences, with roughly 5% as singletons. The TCR was taken from a female donor in good health. V is TRBV12-3 or TRBV12-4 and J is TRBJ1-2; D is unclear. CDR3 sequence reads: CASSSGRYYGYTF. For the CDR3, the DNA is TGTGCCAGCAGTTCCGGACGGTACTATGGCTACACCTTC.